This TCR beta chain was found in a study of identical twins. A universal primer site was added by template switching, and unique molecular identifiers were carried by the cDNA. One entry per CDR3 protein, called by TCRdb with MiXCR from the 5' RACE reads. There are 200,000 to 250,000 distinct CDR3 sequences in the sample; around 8.1% occur only once, and 1.9% lies in the top ten. This CDR3 has 14 amino acids. The V and J ends lost 4 bases and 3 bases respectively, with 11 bases between them. The germline V gene has CDR1 SGHRS and CDR2 YFSETQ. This same sample was also taken into another study, of yellow fever vaccine responses in identical twins.

The material sequenced was memory (CD45RO+) T cells sorted from blood. The rearrangement joins TRBV5-1 to TRBJ1-5; a possible D gene is TRBD1 (6 bases). The TCR comes from a woman aged 18-29 years in good health. Here the CDR3 DNA reads TGCGCCAGCAGCGAAACAGGGCCCAATCAGCCCCAGCATTTT. Its protein product is CASSETGPNQPQHF. Together with reference TRBV5-1 and TRBJ1-5, the CDR3 gives the full variable domain: KAGVTQTPRYLIKTRGQQVTLSCSPISGHRSVSWYQQTPGQGLQFLFEYFSETQRNKGNFPGRFSGRQFSNSRSEMNVSTLELGDSALYLCASSETGPNQPQHFGDGTRLSIL.